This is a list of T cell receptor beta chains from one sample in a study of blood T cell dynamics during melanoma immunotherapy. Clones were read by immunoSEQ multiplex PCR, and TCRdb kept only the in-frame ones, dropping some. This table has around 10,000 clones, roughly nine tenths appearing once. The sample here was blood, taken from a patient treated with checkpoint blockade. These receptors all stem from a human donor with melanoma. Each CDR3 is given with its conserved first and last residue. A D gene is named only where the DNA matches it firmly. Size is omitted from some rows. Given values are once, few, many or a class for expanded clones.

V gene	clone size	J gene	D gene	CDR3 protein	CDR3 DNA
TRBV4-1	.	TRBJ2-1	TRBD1	CASSRLDRGDYEQFF	TGCGCCAGCAGCCGGCTGGACAGGGGGGATTATGAGCAGTTCTTC
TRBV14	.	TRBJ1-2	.	CASSQGGFYGYTF	TGTGCCAGCAGCCAAGGGGGGTTCTATGGCTACACCTTC
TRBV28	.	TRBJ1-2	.	CASIRGTYGYTF	TGTGCCAGCATCAGGGGCACCTATGGCTACACCTTC
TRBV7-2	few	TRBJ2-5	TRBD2	CASSSPLAALGTQYF	TGTGCCAGCAGCTCACCGCTAGCGGCACTTGGGACCCAGTACTTC
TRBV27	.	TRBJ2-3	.	CASNTGPADTQYF	TGTGCCAGCAACACCGGACCGGCAGATACGCAGTATTTT
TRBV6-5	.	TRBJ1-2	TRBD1	CASSYGGQGDYGYTF	TGTGCCAGCAGTTACGGGGGACAGGGGGACTATGGCTACACCTTC
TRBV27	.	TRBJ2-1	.	CASSFGRGYNEQFF	TGTGCCAGCAGTTTCGGGCGGGGCTACAATGAGCAGTTCTTC
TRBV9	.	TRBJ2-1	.	CASGERQTYNEQFF	TGTGCCTCGGGGGAGCGGCAAACCTACAATGAGCAGTTCTTC
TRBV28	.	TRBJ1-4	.	CASNPGGGGKLFF	TGTGCCAGCAACCCGGGGGGGGGCGGAAAACTGTTTTTT
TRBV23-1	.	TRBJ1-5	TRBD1	CASSQSGTGGPQHF	TGCGCCAGCAGTCAATCAGGGACAGGTGGGCCCCAGCATTTT